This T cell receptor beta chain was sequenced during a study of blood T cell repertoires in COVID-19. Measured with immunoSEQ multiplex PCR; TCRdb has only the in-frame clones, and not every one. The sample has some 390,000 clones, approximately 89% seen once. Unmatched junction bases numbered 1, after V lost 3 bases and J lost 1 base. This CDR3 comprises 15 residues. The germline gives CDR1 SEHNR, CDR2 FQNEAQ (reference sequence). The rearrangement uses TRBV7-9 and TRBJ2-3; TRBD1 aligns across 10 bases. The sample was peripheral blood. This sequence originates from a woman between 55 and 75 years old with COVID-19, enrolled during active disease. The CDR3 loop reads CASSLTGGGTDTQYF. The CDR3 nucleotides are TGTGCCAGCAGCTTGACAGGGGGCGGCACAGATACGCAGTATTTT.